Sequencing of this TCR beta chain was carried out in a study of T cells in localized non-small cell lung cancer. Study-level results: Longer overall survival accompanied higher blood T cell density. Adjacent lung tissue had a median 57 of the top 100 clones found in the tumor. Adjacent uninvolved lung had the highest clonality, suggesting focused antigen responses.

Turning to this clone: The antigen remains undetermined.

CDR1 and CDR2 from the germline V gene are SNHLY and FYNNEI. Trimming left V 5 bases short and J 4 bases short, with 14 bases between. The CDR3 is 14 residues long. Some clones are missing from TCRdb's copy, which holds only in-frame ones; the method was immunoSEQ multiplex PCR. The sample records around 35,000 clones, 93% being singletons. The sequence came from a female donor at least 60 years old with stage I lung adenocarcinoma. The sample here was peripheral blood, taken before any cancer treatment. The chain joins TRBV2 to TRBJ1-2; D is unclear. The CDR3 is CASSLSFEGYGYTF. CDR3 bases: TGTGCCAGCAGTCTCTCATTCGAGGGCTATGGCTACACCTTC.